The clone carrying this TCR beta chain was recorded many times. Its antigen remains unknown. The sample originates from a study of CD8 T cells in ankylosing spondylitis. By quantitative 5'-RACE with molecular barcodes, the TCR beta libraries were made. TCRdb re-analysed the 5' RACE reads in MiXCR, keeping a single row per CDR3 protein. Of 240,000 or so distinct CDR3 sequences detected, approximately 9% appear once; the ten largest clones hold almost 7%. The germline V and J ends were trimmed by 2 bases and 0 bases, with 12 bases remaining between them. The CDR3 extends over 16 amino acids. Germline loops: CDR1 SGHVS, CDR2 FNYEAQ. Study conclusions and caveats: In synovial fluid and blood from reactive arthritis, some motif variants were previously reported. Clones linked to disease, bearing a CD8+ phenotype, were relatively rare in peripheral blood. What seemed typical of ankylosing spondylitis blood was a TCR beta motif built from 7 or 8 highly homologous variants.

The origin of this receptor is a male donor with ankylosing spondylitis or in good health (not recorded which). This chain joins TRBV7-6 and TRBJ2-3; no reliable D call. Source material: blood, either unsorted or a sorted T cell fraction (not recorded which). The CDR3, as DNA: TGTGCCAGCAGCTTATCTATACAGACTAGCACAGATACGCAGTATTTT. Amino acids: CASSLSIQTSTDTQYF.